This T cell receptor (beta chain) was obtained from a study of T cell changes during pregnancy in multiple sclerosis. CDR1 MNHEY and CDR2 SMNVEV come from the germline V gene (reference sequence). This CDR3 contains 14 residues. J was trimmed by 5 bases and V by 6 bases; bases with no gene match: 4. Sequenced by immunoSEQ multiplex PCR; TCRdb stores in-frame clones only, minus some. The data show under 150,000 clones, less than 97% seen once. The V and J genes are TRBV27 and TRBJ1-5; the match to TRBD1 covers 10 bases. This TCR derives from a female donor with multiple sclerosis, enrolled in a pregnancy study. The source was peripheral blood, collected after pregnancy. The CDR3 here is CASRTGQGYQPQHF. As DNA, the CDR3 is TGTGCCAGCAGGACGGGACAGGGGTATCAGCCCCAGCATTTT.